These 31 T cell receptor beta chains were all obtained from the same sample, sequenced in a study of blood T cell repertoires in COVID-19 (dated by TCRdb to 2018 to 2021). Receptors were amplified or captured by the immunoSEQ multiplex PCR assay. TCRdb stores this immuneACCESS table with in-frame sequences only. Part of the clones is absent; in the studies checked, under half of the shortfall reflects unresolved V genes, and no reason is known for the rest. This sample comprises about 150,000 clones, about 73% of them detected only once. The top ten clones comprise roughly 1.8% of the sample. Sequencing used peripheral blood. These receptors were obtained from a man older than 75 with acute or convalescent COVID-19.

V gene TRBV5-4 combines with J gene TRBJ1-2; D remains ambiguous. CDR3 length equals 13 residues. The germline V gene has CDR1 SGHNT and CDR2 YYREEE (reference sequence). V lost 4 bases, J lost 6 bases, and 13 bases lay in between. The DNA of the CDR3 is TGTGCCAGCAGCCCACTCCGTAGTGATGGCTACACCTTC. Amino acid sequence: CASSPLRSDGYTF.

The chain links TRBV9 to TRBJ2-5; 13 positions agree with TRBD2. The CDR3 length is 15 residues. Germline assignment: CDR1 SGDLS and CDR2 YYNGEE. The ends lost 3 bases at V and 3 bases at J; junction bases unmatched: 2. This CDR3 reads CASSGGLAGEETQYF. In DNA form, the CDR3 reads TGTGCCAGCAGCGGTGGACTAGCGGGGGAAGAGACCCAGTACTTC.

A few counts support this clone. The V and J genes are TRBV11-2 and TRBJ1-1, with 11 bases lining up with TRBD1. Germline values: CDR1 SGHAT, CDR2 FQNNGV. This CDR3 spans 18 amino acids. The J segment lost 1 base and the V segment lost 1 base, leaving 8 bases of the junction unmatched. CDR3 nucleotides: TGTGCCAGCAGCTTAGTGCTAGGACAGGGGGCGAAGAACACTGAAGCTTTCTTT. As protein: CASSLVLGQGAKNTEAFF.

The chain joins TRBV4-1 to TRBJ1-1, with 9 bases aligning to TRBD1. This CDR3 region has 14 residues. The V and J ends lost 2 bases and 6 bases, in that order; junction bases with no gene match: 4. Germline CDR1 reads MGHRA; CDR2 reads YSYEKL. The CDR3 nucleotides are TGCGCCAGCAGCCAACAGGACAGGGGCCCTGAAGCTTTCTTT. Translation gives CASSQQDRGPEAFF.

The J gene is TRBJ1-1, the V gene TRBV12-3 or TRBV12-4; D is perhaps TRBD1 (5 bases). With 5 bases removed from V and 4 bases from J, the gap between germline ends came to 11 bases. The length of the CDR3 is 13 residues. CDR3 sequence reads: CASSPFGGTEAFF. The DNA of the CDR3 is TGTGCCAGCAGTCCCTTCGGGGGCACTGAAGCTTTCTTT.

J is TRBJ2-5 and V is TRBV20-1, with D perhaps matching TRBD2 (6 bases). The CDR3 is 14 residues long. The germline CDR1 and CDR2 sequences are DFQATT and SNEGSKA (reference sequence). V lost 3 bases to trimming and J lost 5 bases, with 16 bases between them. The CDR3 protein is CSASLGLWTETQYF. CDR3 DNA: TGCAGTGCTAGTTTGGGACTCTGGACGGAGACCCAGTACTTC.

This chain connects TRBV2 to TRBJ2-7, with 11 bases lining up with TRBD1. Germline CDR1 SNHLY, CDR2 FYNNEI. V lost 5 bases, J lost 4 bases, and 4 bases stayed unmatched. The CDR3 totals 14 residues. This chain's CDR3 is CASSSGTGGYEQYV. CDR3 DNA sequence: TGTGCCAGCAGTTCCGGGACAGGGGGATACGAGCAGTACGTC.

J is TRBJ1-4 and V is TRBV7-9; possibly TRBD1 for D (6 bases). This CDR3 region has 16 residues. V shed 4 bases and J shed 0 bases, with 12 bases lying between them. Germline CDR1 is SEHNR and CDR2 is FQNEAQ (reference sequence). In DNA, the CDR3 is TGTGCCAGCAGCTCACAGGGACCTGCAACTAATGAAAAACTGTTTTTT. Protein sequence: CASSSQGPATNEKLFF.

The chain is built from TRBV5-6 and TRBJ2-1, with TRBD1 matching over 7 bases. The CDR3 totals 14 residues. V was clipped by 3 bases and J by 2 bases; unmatched bases: 2. Per the germline V gene, CDR1 is SGHDT and CDR2 is YYEEEE. CDR3 DNA: TGTGCCAGCAGCTGGGACAGTCCCTACAATGAGCAGTTCTTC. Residues: CASSWDSPYNEQFF.

This clone came up a few times. The chain uses TRBV6-5 and TRBJ1-2; 9 nucleotides line up with TRBD1. Germline loops: CDR1 MNHEY, CDR2 SVGAGI. The CDR3 contains 16 residues. V shed 3 bases, J shed 8 bases, and the junction held 13 bases outside the gene matches. CDR3 residues: CASSYSGTGTSSGYTF. The CDR3 DNA is TGTGCCAGCAGTTATTCCGGGACAGGGACTTCTTCGGGCTACACCTTC.

The V call is TRBV5-1, the J call TRBJ1-4, with 8 bases aligning to TRBD1. This CDR3 has 16 amino acids. Per the germline V gene, CDR1 is SGHRS and CDR2 is YFSETQ. The V segment lost 0 bases and the J segment 3 bases; nucleotides outside the gene matches: 4. In DNA, the CDR3 is TGCGCCAGCAGCTTGGGGACAGGGACTTCTAATGAAAAACTGTTTTTT. The encoded protein is CASSLGTGTSNEKLFF.

This clone has just one count. This chain connects TRBV4-3 to TRBJ2-2, with D unclear. The CDR3 covers 16 residues. Germline V gives CDR1 LGHNA, CDR2 YSLEER. V was trimmed by 5 bases and J by 4 bases, leaving 17 bases between them. The CDR3 is CASSTPRHLTTGELFF. The DNA for the CDR3 is TGCGCCAGCAGCACACCTAGGCATCTGACCACCGGGGAGCTGTTTTTT.

The chain links TRBV7-8 to TRBJ2-3, with D perhaps matching TRBD1 (5 bases). V was clipped by 5 bases and J by 2 bases, with 20 bases between them. The CDR3 is made up of 17 amino acids. Per the germline V gene, CDR1 is SGHVS and CDR2 is FQNEAQ. The chain's CDR3 is CASSPSRLQGLTDTQYF. The CDR3 DNA reads TGTGCCAGCAGCCCAAGTCGTCTGCAGGGCCTCACAGATACGCAGTATTTT.

The genes are TRBV7-9 and TRBJ2-1; tentative D call: TRBD1 (6 bases). Per germline, CDR1 SEHNR and CDR2 FQNEAQ (reference sequence). The V and J ends lost 5 bases and 3 bases respectively, with 14 bases between them. The CDR3 length is 15 residues. The chain's CDR3 is CASSDRQAYYNEQFF. For the CDR3, the DNA is TGTGCCAGCAGCGATCGACAGGCCTACTACAATGAGCAGTTCTTC.

CDR3 amino acids: CASSPKYRVSTEAFF. The CDR3 nucleotides read TGTGCCAGCAGTCCTAAATACAGGGTTAGTACTGAAGCTTTCTTT. The rearrangement uses TRBV7-9 and TRBJ1-1, with D tentatively TRBD1 (6 bases). CDR3 length: 15 residues. V shed 6 bases and J shed 5 bases, with 19 bases lying between them. From germline, CDR1 is SEHNR and CDR2 FQNEAQ (reference sequence).

On this clone: An end of the junction differs from the germline gene, which may be a read error. The chain uses TRBV3-1 (or the pseudogene TRBV3-2) and TRBJ2-6; TRBD1 agrees at 8 bases. From germline, CDR1 is LGHDT and CDR2 YNNKEL (reference sequence). The CDR3 has 17 residues. The CDR3 coding sequence is TGTGCCAGCAGCCAGCGATGGACAGGGTCTGAGGCCAACGTCCTGACTTTC. This codes for CASSQRWTGSEANVLTF.

The chain employs TRBV6-2 or TRBV6-3 and TRBJ2-7, with D perhaps TRBD2 (5 bases). The CDR3 length is 17 residues. Germline V gives CDR1 MNHEY, CDR2 SVGEGT. V was cut by 5 bases and J by 2 bases, with 22 bases left in between. The CDR3 sequence is CASSISPIRTGTYEQYF. The CDR3 DNA sequence: TGTGCCAGCAGTATTAGCCCGATTCGGACTGGGACCTACGAGCAGTACTTC.

V gene TRBV19 combines with J gene TRBJ1-2; D unresolved. The CDR3 is made up of 12 amino acids. Germline V gives CDR1 LNHDA, CDR2 SQIVND (reference sequence). The V and J ends lost 6 bases and 2 bases respectively, with 7 bases between them. The CDR3 spells CASSPQNYGYTF. As DNA, the CDR3 is TGTGCCAGTAGCCCACAAAACTATGGCTACACCTTC.

The chain has TRBV28 and TRBJ2-7; TRBD1 matches 12 bases. CDR1 is MDHEN and CDR2 is SYDVKM in the germline V gene. The CDR3 is 15 residues long. Germline trimming cut 1 base from V and 5 bases from J; bases unmatched to any gene: 3. This CDR3 reads CASSLSGTGGDEQYF. The CDR3, as DNA: TGTGCCAGCAGTTTATCCGGGACAGGGGGCGACGAGCAGTACTTC.

The V call is TRBV6-5, the J call TRBJ1-2; TRBD1 matches 7 bases. Germline loops: CDR1 MNHEY, CDR2 SVGAGI. V lost 2 bases and J lost 7; bases outside the gene matches: 7. CDR3 length equals 14 residues. CDR3 residues: CASSYDRVVSGYTF. The CDR3 DNA is TGTGCCAGCAGTTACGACAGGGTGGTGAGTGGCTACACCTTC.

The rearrangement links TRBV29-1 to TRBJ2-5, with 8 bases lining up with TRBD1. The CDR3 has 12 residues. The J segment lost 6 bases and the V segment lost 6 bases, leaving 6 bases of the junction unmatched. Germline lookup yields CDR1 SQVTM and CDR2 ANQGSEA. The CDR3 reads CSVTDRAKTQYF. The CDR3 coding sequence is TGCAGCGTCACGGACAGGGCAAAGACCCAGTACTTC.

Concerning this clone: Since a much larger clone is just one base distant, this may be a read error. The genes are TRBV7-2 and TRBJ2-2; the D is unclear. The germline V and J ends were trimmed by 6 bases and 4 bases, with 6 bases remaining between them. The germline gives CDR1 SGHTA, CDR2 FQGNSA. This CDR3 contains 12 residues. CDR3 sequence: CASSFITGELFF. The CDR3 coding sequence is TGTGCCAGCAGTTTCATCACCGGGGAGCTGTTTTTT.

This clone showed up just a few times. The J gene is TRBJ1-2, the V gene TRBV24-1; 8 nucleotides align to TRBD1. After removal of 4 bases from V and 7 bases from J, the junction contained 4 bases not matched to a gene. CDR1 is KGHDR, CDR2 SFDVKD, per germline. The CDR3 covers 13 residues. The CDR3 spells CATSETGERGYTF. CDR3 DNA: TGTGCCACCAGTGAGACAGGGGAGCGTGGCTACACCTTC.

J is TRBJ1-5 and V is TRBV27; no definite D call. The CDR3 consists of 13 residues. Trimming took off 5 bases at V and 5 bases at J, with 10 bases between the two ends. Germline lookup yields CDR1 MNHEY and CDR2 SMNVEV (reference sequence). In nucleotides, the CDR3 is TGTGCCAGCAGTCCTCAGAGGGATCAGCCCCAGCATTTT. Translating gives CASSPQRDQPQHF.

The chain couples TRBV6-5 to TRBJ2-7; D uncertain. V was cut by 2 bases and J by 6 bases, with 8 bases left in between. This CDR3 has 12 residues. The V gene's germline CDR1 is MNHEY and CDR2 SVGAGI. Written as DNA, the CDR3 is TGTGCCAGCAGTTACATCGGGTCCGAGCAGTACTTC. Residues: CASSYIGSEQYF.

The V gene is TRBV5-1, the J gene TRBJ1-5; TRBD1 matches at 7 bases. Germline CDR1 SGHRS, CDR2 YFSETQ. J lost 3 bases, V lost 5 bases, and 14 bases had no gene match. CDR3 length equals 17 residues. The CDR3, as DNA: TGCGCCAGCAGACCCCCCGGCCGGGACAGAACCAATCAGCCCCAGCATTTT. Protein sequence: CASRPPGRDRTNQPQHF.

The V gene is TRBV5-1, the J gene TRBJ2-5, with 10 bases that match TRBD2. J lost 2 bases, V lost 1 base, and 8 bases had no gene match. CDR1 SGHRS and CDR2 YFSETQ come from the germline V gene. This CDR3 comprises 17 residues. In DNA, the CDR3 is TGCGCCAGCAGCTTGATGGGTAGCGGGGGGTCACAAGAGACCCAGTACTTC. It is translated as CASSLMGSGGSQETQYF.

The chain is built from TRBV20-1 and TRBJ1-5; 8 nucleotides line up with TRBD1. Losses at the gene ends were 3 bases for V and 1 base for J; bases not matched to a gene: 5. The CDR3 length is 15 residues. Germline CDR1 and CDR2: DFQATT and SNEGSKA (reference sequence). The CDR3 protein is CSASGWTGSNQPQHF. CDR3 DNA: TGCAGTGCTAGTGGGTGGACAGGGAGCAATCAGCCCCAGCATTTT.

A single count supports this clone. The chain combines TRBV5-4 with TRBJ2-3; D not resolved. This CDR3 region has 12 residues. V was clipped by 1 base and J by 6 bases, with 6 bases between them. The germline V gene has CDR1 SGHNT and CDR2 YYREEE (reference sequence). The CDR3 sequence: CASSLRWDTQYF. For the CDR3, the DNA is TGTGCCAGCAGCTTGCGGTGGGATACGCAGTATTTT.

The chain recombines TRBV7-6 with TRBJ2-3; 8 nucleotides line up with TRBD2. Germline V gives CDR1 SGHVS, CDR2 FNYEAQ. This CDR3 has 15 residues. V trimming: 5 bases; J trimming: 2 bases; junction bases outside the gene matches: 6. The CDR3 bases are TGTGCCAGCAGCCGGGAGGGTCTACCCACAGATACGCAGTATTTT. Its translation: CASSREGLPTDTQYF. The whole variable domain, remainder taken from reference TRBV7-6 and TRBJ2-3, is GAGVSQSPRYKVTKRGQDVALRCDPISGHVSLYWYRQALGQGPEFLTYFNYEAQQDKSGLPNDRFSAERPEGSISTLTIQRTEQRDSAMYRCASSREGLPTDTQYFGPGTRLTVL.

J is TRBJ2-2 and V is TRBV5-1; TRBD2 agrees at 7 bases. Looked up from germline, CDR1 is SGHRS and CDR2 is YFSETQ. The CDR3 contains 17 residues. Trimming removed 0 bases from V and 2 bases from J; junction bases left unmatched: 7. CDR3 amino acids: CASSLDPPGGNTGELFF. CDR3 nucleotides: TGCGCCAGCAGCTTGGATCCCCCGGGGGGAAACACCGGGGAGCTGTTTTTT. The variable domain in full, with the rest retrieved from reference TRBV5-1 and TRBJ2-2, is KAGVTQTPRYLIKTRGQQVTLSCSPISGHRSVSWYQQTPGQGLQFLFEYFSETQRNKGNFPGRFSGRQFSNSRSEMNVSTLELGDSALYLCASSLDPPGGNTGELFFGEGSRLTVL.